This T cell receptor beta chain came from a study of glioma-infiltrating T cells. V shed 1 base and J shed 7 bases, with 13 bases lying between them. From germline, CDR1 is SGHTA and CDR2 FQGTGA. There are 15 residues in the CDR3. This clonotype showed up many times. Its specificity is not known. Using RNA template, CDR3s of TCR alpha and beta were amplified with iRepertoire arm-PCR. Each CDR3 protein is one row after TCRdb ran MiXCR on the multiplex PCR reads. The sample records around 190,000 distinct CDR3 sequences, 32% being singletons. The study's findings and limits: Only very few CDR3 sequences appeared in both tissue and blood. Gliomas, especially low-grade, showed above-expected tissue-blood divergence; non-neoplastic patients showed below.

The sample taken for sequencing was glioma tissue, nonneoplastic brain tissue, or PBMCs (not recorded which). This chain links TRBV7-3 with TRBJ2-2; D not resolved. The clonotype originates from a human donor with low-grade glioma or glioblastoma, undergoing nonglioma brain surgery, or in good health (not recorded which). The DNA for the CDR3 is TGTGCCAGCAGCTTAATTGGTGGCGAGGTCGGGGAGCTGTTTTTT. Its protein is CASSLIGGEVGELFF.